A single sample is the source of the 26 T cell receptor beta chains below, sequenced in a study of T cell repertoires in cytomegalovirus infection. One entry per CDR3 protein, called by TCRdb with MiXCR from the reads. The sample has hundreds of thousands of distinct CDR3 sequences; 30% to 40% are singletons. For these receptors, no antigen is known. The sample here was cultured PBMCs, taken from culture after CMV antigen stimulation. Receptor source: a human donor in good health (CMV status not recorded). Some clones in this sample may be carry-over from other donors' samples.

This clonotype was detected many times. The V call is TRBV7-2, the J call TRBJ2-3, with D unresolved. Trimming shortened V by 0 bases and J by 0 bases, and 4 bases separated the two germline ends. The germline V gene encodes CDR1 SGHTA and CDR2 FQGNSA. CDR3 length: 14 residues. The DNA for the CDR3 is TGTGCCAGCAGCTTAGCGCCGAGCACAGATACGCAGTATTTT. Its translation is CASSLAPSTDTQYF.

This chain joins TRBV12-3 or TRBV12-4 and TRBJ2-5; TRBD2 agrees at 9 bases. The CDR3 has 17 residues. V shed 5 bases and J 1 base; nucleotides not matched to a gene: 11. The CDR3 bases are TGTGCCAGCAGTGCCCGGGTGAGCGGGGGGTCCCAAGAGACCCAGTACTTC. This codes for CASSARVSGGSQETQYF.

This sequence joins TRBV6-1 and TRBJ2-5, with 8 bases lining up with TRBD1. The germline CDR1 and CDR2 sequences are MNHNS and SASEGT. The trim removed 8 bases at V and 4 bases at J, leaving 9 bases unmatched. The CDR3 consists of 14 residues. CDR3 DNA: TGTGCCAGCGTCAGGGGGCTCCGGGGAGAGACCCAGTACTTC. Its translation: CASVRGLRGETQYF.

CDR3 DNA sequence: TGTGCCAGCAGCCCCCGGGGTTCGCCCCAGCATTTT. Its protein is CASSPRGSPQHF. The rearrangement links TRBV6-5 to TRBJ1-5, with unresolved D. V lost 6 bases and J 9 bases, leaving 12 bases between the germline ends. CDR1 MNHEY and CDR2 SVGAGI come from the germline V gene. The CDR3 extends over 12 amino acids.

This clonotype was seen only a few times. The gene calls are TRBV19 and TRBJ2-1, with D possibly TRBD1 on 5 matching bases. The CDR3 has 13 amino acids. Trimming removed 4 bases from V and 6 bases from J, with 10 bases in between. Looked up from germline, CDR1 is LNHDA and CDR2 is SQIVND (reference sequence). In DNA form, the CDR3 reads TGTGCCAGTAGTAGCAGGGCTCCCAATGAGCAGTTCTTC. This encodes CASSSRAPNEQFF.

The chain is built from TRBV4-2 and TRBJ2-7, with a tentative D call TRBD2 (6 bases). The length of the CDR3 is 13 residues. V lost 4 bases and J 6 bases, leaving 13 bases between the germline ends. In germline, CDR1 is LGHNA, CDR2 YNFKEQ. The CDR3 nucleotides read TGTGCCAGCAGCCCGGGAGTTCGGCTCGAGCAGTACTTC. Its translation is CASSPGVRLEQYF.

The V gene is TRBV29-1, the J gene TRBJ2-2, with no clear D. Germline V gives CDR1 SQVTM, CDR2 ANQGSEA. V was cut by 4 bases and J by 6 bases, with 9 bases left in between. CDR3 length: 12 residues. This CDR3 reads CSVVEDPGELFF. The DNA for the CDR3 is TGCAGCGTTGTTGAGGACCCCGGGGAGCTGTTTTTT.

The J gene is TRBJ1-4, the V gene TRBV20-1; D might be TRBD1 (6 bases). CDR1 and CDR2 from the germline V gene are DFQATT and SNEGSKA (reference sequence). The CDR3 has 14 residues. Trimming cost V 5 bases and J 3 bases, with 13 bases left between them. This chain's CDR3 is CSAVRQVSNEKLFF. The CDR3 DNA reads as TGCAGTGCTGTAAGACAGGTGTCTAATGAAAAACTGTTTTTT.

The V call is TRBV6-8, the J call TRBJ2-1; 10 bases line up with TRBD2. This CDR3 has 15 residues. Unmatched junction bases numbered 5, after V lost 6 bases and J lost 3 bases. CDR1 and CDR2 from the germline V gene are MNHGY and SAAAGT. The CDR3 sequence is CASSTSGVNYNEQFF. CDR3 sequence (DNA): TGTGCCAGCAGCACTAGCGGGGTTAACTACAATGAGCAGTTCTTC.

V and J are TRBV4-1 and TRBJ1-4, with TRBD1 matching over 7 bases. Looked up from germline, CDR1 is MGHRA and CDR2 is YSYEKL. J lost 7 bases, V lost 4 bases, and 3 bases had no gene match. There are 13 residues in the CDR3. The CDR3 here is CASSRQGSEKLFF. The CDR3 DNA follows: TGCGCCAGCAGCCGACAGGGTTCTGAAAAACTGTTTTTT.

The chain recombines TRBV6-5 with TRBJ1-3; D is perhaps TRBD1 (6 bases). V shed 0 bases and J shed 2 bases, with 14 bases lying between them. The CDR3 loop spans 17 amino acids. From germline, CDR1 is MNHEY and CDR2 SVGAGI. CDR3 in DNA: TGTGCCAGCAGTTACTCGAGTCCAGGGGCGGCTGGAAACACCATATATTTT. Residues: CASSYSSPGAAGNTIYF.

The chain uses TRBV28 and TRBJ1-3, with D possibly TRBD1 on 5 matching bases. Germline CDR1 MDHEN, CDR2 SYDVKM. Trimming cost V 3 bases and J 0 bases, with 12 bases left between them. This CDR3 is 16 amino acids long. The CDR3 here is CASSFGGYFSGNTIYF. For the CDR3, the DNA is TGTGCCAGCAGTTTCGGGGGATACTTCTCTGGAAACACCATATATTTT.

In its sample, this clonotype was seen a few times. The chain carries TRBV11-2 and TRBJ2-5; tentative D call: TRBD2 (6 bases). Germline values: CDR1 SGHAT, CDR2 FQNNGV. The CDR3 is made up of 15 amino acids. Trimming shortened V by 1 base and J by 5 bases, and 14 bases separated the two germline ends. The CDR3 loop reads CASSLAWRGRETQYF. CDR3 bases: TGTGCCAGCAGCTTAGCCTGGCGGGGACGGGAGACCCAGTACTTC.

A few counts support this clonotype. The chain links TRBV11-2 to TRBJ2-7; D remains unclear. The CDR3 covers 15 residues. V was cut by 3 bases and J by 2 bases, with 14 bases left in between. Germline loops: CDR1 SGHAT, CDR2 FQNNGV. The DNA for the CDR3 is TGTGCCAGCAGCTTCTACGCTTCAAAACCCTACGAGCAGTACTTC. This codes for CASSFYASKPYEQYF.

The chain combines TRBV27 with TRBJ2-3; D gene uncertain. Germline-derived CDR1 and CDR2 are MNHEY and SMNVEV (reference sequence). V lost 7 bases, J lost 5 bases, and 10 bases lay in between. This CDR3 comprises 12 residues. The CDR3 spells CASTSRKDTQYF. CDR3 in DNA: TGTGCCAGCACCTCTAGGAAAGATACGCAGTATTTT.

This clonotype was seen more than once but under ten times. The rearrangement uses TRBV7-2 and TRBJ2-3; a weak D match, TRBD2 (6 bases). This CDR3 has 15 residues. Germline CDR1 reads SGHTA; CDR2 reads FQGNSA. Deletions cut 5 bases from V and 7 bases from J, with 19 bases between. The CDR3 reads CASSPMGLDLHTQYF. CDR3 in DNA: TGTGCCAGCAGCCCCATGGGACTCGATTTGCATACGCAGTATTTT.

This chain's CDR3 is CASSTGGSYEQYF. DNA for the CDR3: TGTGCCAGTAGTACCGGGGGATCCTACGAGCAGTACTTC. This chain connects TRBV19 to TRBJ2-7, with TRBD2 as a possible D gene (6 bases). This CDR3 has 13 residues. The germline CDR1 and CDR2 sequences are LNHDA and SQIVND (reference sequence). V lost 4 bases and J 1 base, leaving 8 bases between the germline ends. Based on the CDR3 plus reference TRBV19 and TRBJ2-7, the full variable domain is DGGITQSPKYLFRKEGQNVTLSCEQNLNHDAMYWYRQDPGQGLRLIYYSQIVNDFQKGDIAEGYSVSREKKESFPLTVTSAQKNPTAFYLCASSTGGSYEQYFGPGTRLTVT.

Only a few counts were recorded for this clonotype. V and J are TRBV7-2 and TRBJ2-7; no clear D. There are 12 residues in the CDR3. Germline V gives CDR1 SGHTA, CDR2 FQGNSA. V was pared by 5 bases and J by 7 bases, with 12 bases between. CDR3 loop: CASSPTTVEQYF. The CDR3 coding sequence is TGTGCCAGCAGCCCGACGACGGTAGAGCAGTACTTC.

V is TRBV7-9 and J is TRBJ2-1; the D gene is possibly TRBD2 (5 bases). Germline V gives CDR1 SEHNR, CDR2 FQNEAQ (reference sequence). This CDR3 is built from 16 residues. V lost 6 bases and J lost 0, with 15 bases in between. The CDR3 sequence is CASSLDWTSSYNEQFF. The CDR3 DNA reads TGTGCCAGCAGTTTGGACTGGACGAGCTCCTACAATGAGCAGTTCTTC.

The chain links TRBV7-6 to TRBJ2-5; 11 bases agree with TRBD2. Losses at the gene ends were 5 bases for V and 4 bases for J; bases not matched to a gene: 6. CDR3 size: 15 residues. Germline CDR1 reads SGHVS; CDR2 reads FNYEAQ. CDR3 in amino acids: CASSPSGRKVETQYF. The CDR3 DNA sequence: TGTGCCAGCAGCCCTAGCGGGAGGAAGGTAGAGACCCAGTACTTC.

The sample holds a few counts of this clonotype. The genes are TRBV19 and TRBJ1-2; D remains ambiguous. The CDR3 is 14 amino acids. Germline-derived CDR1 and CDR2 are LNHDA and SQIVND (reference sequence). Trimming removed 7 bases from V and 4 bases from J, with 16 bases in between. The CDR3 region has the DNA TGTGCCAGTAACCCCTCCGGACGGAGCTATGGCTACACCTTC. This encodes CASNPSGRSYGYTF.

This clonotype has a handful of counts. CDR3 in amino acids: CASSIMAGLEAFF. The DNA for the CDR3 is TGTGCCAGCAGTATCATGGCGGGGCTTGAAGCTTTCTTT. V and J are TRBV5-6 and TRBJ1-1; a weak D match, TRBD1 (5 bases). This CDR3 is built from 13 residues. V lost 5 bases and J 7 bases, leaving 15 bases between the germline ends. Germline V gene data show CDR1 as SGHDT and CDR2 as YYEEEE. Full variable domain (rest looked up from reference TRBV5-6 and TRBJ1-1): DAGVTQSPTHLIKTRGQQVTLRCSPKSGHDTVSWYQQALGQGPQFIFQYYEEEERQRGNFPDRFSGHQFPNYSSELNVNALLLGDSALYLCASSIMAGLEAFFGQGTRLTVV.

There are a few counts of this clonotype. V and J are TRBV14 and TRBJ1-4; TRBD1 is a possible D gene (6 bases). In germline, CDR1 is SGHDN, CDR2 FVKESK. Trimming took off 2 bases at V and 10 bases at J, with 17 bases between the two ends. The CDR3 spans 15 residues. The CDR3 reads CASSQSMGAGRKLFF. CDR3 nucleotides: TGTGCCAGCAGCCAATCCATGGGGGCAGGAAGAAAACTGTTTTTT.

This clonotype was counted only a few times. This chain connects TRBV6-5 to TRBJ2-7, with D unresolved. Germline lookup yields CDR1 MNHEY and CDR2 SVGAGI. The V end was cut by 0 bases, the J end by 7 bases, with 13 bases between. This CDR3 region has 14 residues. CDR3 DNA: TGTGCCAGCAGTTACTCGATCCAGGCGCGGGAGCAGTACTTC. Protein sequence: CASSYSIQAREQYF.

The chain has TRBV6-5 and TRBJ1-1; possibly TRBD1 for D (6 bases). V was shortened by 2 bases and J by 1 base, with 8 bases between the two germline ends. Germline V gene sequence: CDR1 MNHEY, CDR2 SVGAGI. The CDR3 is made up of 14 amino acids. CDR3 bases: TGTGCCAGCAGTTACCGGGGGCCGAACACTGAAGCTTTCTTT. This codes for CASSYRGPNTEAFF.

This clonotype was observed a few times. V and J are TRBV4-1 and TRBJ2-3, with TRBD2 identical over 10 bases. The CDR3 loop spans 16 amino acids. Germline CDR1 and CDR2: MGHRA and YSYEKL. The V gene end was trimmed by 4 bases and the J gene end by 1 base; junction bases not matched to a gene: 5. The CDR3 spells CASSPQGTSGTDTQYF. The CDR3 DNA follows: TGCGCCAGCAGCCCCCAAGGGACTAGCGGCACAGATACGCAGTATTTT.